The 32 T cell receptor beta chains reported below all come from one sample, sequenced in a study of T cell responses to AZD1222 COVID-19 vaccine. Profiled with immunoSEQ multiplex PCR; TCRdb holds only in-frame clones, not every one. This table holds 140,000 to 150,000 clones, 93% found once. The sample consisted of peripheral blood, taken after recovery from COVID-19. These receptors came from an adult who had recovered from COVID-19.

The chain recombines TRBV6-2 or TRBV6-3 with TRBJ2-7; D is unresolved. CDR3 length: 14 amino acids. The germline V gene encodes CDR1 MNHEY and CDR2 SVGEGT. V was pared by 4 bases and J by 5 bases, with 15 bases between. Here the CDR3 reads CASSSRAAEDEQYF. The CDR3 bases are TGTGCCAGCAGTTCCCGGGCAGCCGAGGACGAGCAGTACTTC.

The V call is TRBV6-6, the J call TRBJ2-1; D perhaps matches TRBD2 (6 bases). CDR3 length equals 16 residues. CDR1 is MNHNY and CDR2 is SVGAGI in the germline V gene (reference sequence). Between the trimmed V and J ends, which lost 5 bases and 1 base, there was a span of 15 bases. The CDR3 is CASSARLGHSYNEQFF. CDR3 bases: TGTGCCAGCAGTGCCCGACTAGGCCATTCCTACAATGAGCAGTTCTTC.

The chain couples TRBV6-5 to TRBJ2-3; 10 nucleotides agree with TRBD2. J lost 4 bases, V lost 4 bases, and 2 bases had no gene match. Germline CDR1 is MNHEY and CDR2 is SVGAGI. This CDR3 is built from 14 residues. CDR3 DNA: TGTGCCAGCAGTTTAGCGGGAGGCCCAGATACGCAGTATTTT. It translates to CASSLAGGPDTQYF.

The genes are TRBV2 and TRBJ2-7; TRBD1 matches 9 bases. Germline-derived CDR1 and CDR2 are SNHLY and FYNNEI. Trimming removed 10 bases from V and 5 bases from J; junction bases left unmatched: 15. The CDR3 length is 15 residues. CDR3 nucleotide sequence: TGTGCCACCACGCTTACTCCGGGACAGGGCCACGAGCAGTACTTC. Translation: CATTLTPGQGHEQYF.

The chain couples TRBV2 to TRBJ2-7, with 7 bases fitting TRBD1. The CDR3 runs 14 residues. V trimming: 2 bases; J trimming: 1 base; junction bases outside the gene matches: 2. CDR1 and CDR2 (germline): SNHLY, FYNNEI. The CDR3 protein is CASSEMGQSYEQYF. The CDR3, as DNA: TGTGCCAGCAGTGAAATGGGACAGTCCTACGAGCAGTACTTC.

The chain combines TRBV28 with TRBJ2-1; 11 nucleotides line up with TRBD2. The V and J ends lost 3 bases and 7 bases, in that order; junction bases with no gene match: 8. The CDR3 sequence is 16 residues long. Germline CDR1 reads MDHEN; CDR2 reads SYDVKM. The CDR3 spells CASSLPTSGMVNEQFF. CDR3 in DNA: TGTGCCAGCAGTTTGCCGACTAGCGGGATGGTTAATGAGCAGTTCTTC.

The sample holds one count of this clone. The V gene is TRBV6-6, the J gene TRBJ2-7; the match to TRBD1 covers 9 bases. The germline gives CDR1 MNHNY, CDR2 SVGAGI (reference sequence). Losses at the gene ends were 7 bases for V and 0 bases for J; bases not matched to a gene: 4. CDR3 length: 14 amino acids. The CDR3 reads CASTPGQGSYEQYF. In DNA, the CDR3 is TGTGCCAGCACCCCGGGACAGGGCTCCTACGAGCAGTACTTC.

The chain couples TRBV6-5 to TRBJ2-1, with 7 bases lining up with TRBD2. Germline CDR1 is MNHEY and CDR2 is SVGAGI. The CDR3 runs to 15 residues. V was pared by 7 bases and J by 1 base, with 7 bases of the junction left unmatched. The CDR3 sequence: CASIAPGGSYNEQFF. In DNA, the CDR3 is TGTGCCAGCATAGCCCCGGGGGGATCCTACAATGAGCAGTTCTTC.

V and J are TRBV12-3 or TRBV12-4 and TRBJ1-4; D is uncertain. The CDR3 covers 13 residues. Trimming removed 2 bases at V and 5 bases at J, with 6 bases between. The CDR3 loop is CASSLYPNEKLFF. The DNA for the CDR3 is TGTGCCAGCAGTTTATATCCGAATGAAAAACTGTTTTTT.

The chain combines TRBV19 with TRBJ2-3; D might be TRBD1 (5 bases). The CDR3 is made up of 16 amino acids. The germline V gene has CDR1 LNHDA and CDR2 SQIVND (reference sequence). V lost 1 base to trimming and J lost 3 bases, with 14 bases between them. This chain's CDR3 is CASSIGSGRWTDTQYF. CDR3 sequence (DNA): TGTGCCAGTAGTATAGGGTCAGGGCGGTGGACAGATACGCAGTATTTT.

The V and J genes are TRBV27 and TRBJ1-2, with D uncertain. V shed 6 bases and J shed 3 bases, with 8 bases lying between them. The CDR3 sequence is 12 residues long. The V gene's germline CDR1 is MNHEY and CDR2 SMNVEV (reference sequence). CDR3: CASRGSYYGYTF. The CDR3 coding sequence is TGTGCCAGCAGAGGCAGCTACTATGGCTACACCTTC.

This chain's CDR3 is CASSQLGVPKNIQYF. The CDR3 DNA sequence: TGCGCCAGCAGCCAATTGGGGGTTCCCAAAAACATTCAGTACTTC. The rearrangement uses TRBV4-1 and TRBJ2-4, with D perhaps assigned TRBD1 or TRBD2 (5 bases each). This CDR3 has 15 amino acids. Germline V gives CDR1 MGHRA, CDR2 YSYEKL. Trimming left V 2 bases short and J 2 bases short, with 10 bases between.

The chain employs TRBV28 and TRBJ2-5; 8 bases match TRBD1. The CDR3 is 15 residues long. Trimming removed 6 bases from V and 3 bases from J; junction bases left unmatched: 9. The germline V gene encodes CDR1 MDHEN and CDR2 SYDVKM. The CDR3 bases are TGTGCCAGCAGCCGCGCGGACAGGGCTAAAGAGACCCAGTACTTC. Protein: CASSRADRAKETQYF.

This chain links TRBV15 with TRBJ1-5; D gene unclear. The CDR3 spans 16 residues. Trimming left V 0 bases short and J 7 bases short, with 16 bases between. The V gene's germline CDR1 is LNHNV and CDR2 YYDKDF (reference sequence). CDR3: CATSRDPGRADQPQHF. The DNA of the CDR3 is TGTGCCACCAGCAGAGATCCCGGACGGGCGGACCAGCCCCAGCATTTT.

This sequence joins TRBV25-1 and TRBJ1-3; 7 nucleotides line up with TRBD1. Germline CDR1 MGHDK, CDR2 SYGVNS. The CDR3 contains 14 residues. V was clipped by 5 bases and J by 3 bases; unmatched bases: 4. CDR3: CASSTRGLGNTIYF. The CDR3, as DNA: TGTGCCAGCAGTACTAGGGGGCTTGGAAACACCATATATTTT.

The rearrangement links TRBV28 to TRBJ2-7, with TRBD2 identical over 13 bases. From germline, CDR1 is MDHEN and CDR2 SYDVKM. The CDR3 is made up of 18 amino acids. Trimming removed 2 bases from V and 2 bases from J; junction bases left unmatched: 9. CDR3 bases: TGTGCCAGCAGTTTACCGGGACTAGCGGGACGTTACACCTACGAGCAGTACTTC. Amino acids: CASSLPGLAGRYTYEQYF. Full variable domain (remainder filled in from reference TRBV28 and TRBJ2-7): DVKVTQSSRYLVKRTGEKVFLECVQDMDHENMFWYRQDPGLGLRLIYFSYDVKMKEKGDIPEGYSVSREKKERFSLILESASTNQTSMYLCASSLPGLAGRYTYEQYFGPGTRLTVT.

The CDR3, as DNA: TGTGCCAGCAGTGAATACGGGGGAAAGAATACTGAAGCTTTCTTT. Encoded protein: CASSEYGGKNTEAFF. This chain connects TRBV25-1 to TRBJ1-1, with D possibly TRBD1 on 5 matching bases. Germline loops: CDR1 MGHDK, CDR2 SYGVNS. Trimming pared 0 bases from V and 5 bases from J, leaving 13 bases between. The CDR3 loop spans 15 amino acids.

The chain employs TRBV11-3 and TRBJ2-7, with D possibly being TRBD2 (6 bases). The CDR3 covers 13 residues. Germline CDR1 is SGHNT and CDR2 is YENEEA. Trimming left V 1 base short and J 6 bases short, with 10 bases between. This CDR3 is CASSLARGSEQYF. The CDR3 DNA sequence: TGTGCCAGCAGCTTAGCTCGGGGGTCCGAGCAGTACTTC. The variable domain in full, completed from reference TRBV11-3 and TRBJ2-7, reads EAGVVQSPRYKIIEKKQPVAFWCNPISGHNTLYWYLQNLGQGPELLIRYENEEAVDDSQLPKDRFSAERLKGVDSTLKIQPAELGDSAVYLCASSLARGSEQYFGPGTRLTVT.

The rearrangement links TRBV6-5 to TRBJ1-3; possibly TRBD1 for D (5 bases). The CDR3 runs 16 residues. The germline V gene encodes CDR1 MNHEY and CDR2 SVGAGI. V gave up 0 bases and J gave up 2 bases, with 11 bases separating them. CDR3 nucleotide sequence: TGTGCCAGCAGTTACTCGGGTGCAGGGACTGGAAACACCATATATTTT. Its protein product is CASSYSGAGTGNTIYF.

The chain recombines TRBV29-1 with TRBJ1-4; tentatively, D is TRBD1 (6 bases). V lost 0 bases and J lost 8, with 13 bases in between. The CDR3 runs 14 residues. Germline CDR1 reads SQVTM; CDR2 reads ANQGSEA. In DNA form, the CDR3 reads TGCAGCGTTGAAGAGGAAGGGGGGAGAGAAAAACTGTTTTTT. This codes for CSVEEEGGREKLFF.

The rearrangement links TRBV30 to TRBJ1-4; D gene unclear. CDR3 length: 15 amino acids. Germline CDR1 and CDR2: GTSNPN and SVGIG (reference sequence). V was clipped by 0 bases and J by 2 bases, with 10 bases between them. The CDR3 sequence: CAWSVRAGTNEKLFF. CDR3 DNA: TGTGCCTGGAGTGTAAGGGCGGGGACTAATGAAAAACTGTTTTTT.

The rearrangement uses TRBV9 and TRBJ2-3; the match to TRBD2 covers 8 bases. V dropped 4 bases and J dropped 4; count of bases not matched to a gene: 14. CDR1 and CDR2 (germline): SGDLS, YYNGEE. The CDR3 loop spans 17 amino acids. The CDR3 region is CASSPRGSGNLADTQYF. The CDR3 nucleotides read TGTGCCAGCAGCCCGCGGGGTAGCGGGAATCTGGCAGATACGCAGTATTTT.

The V gene is TRBV5-1, the J gene TRBJ2-3; D not resolved. Germline V gene lookup returns CDR1 SGHRS and CDR2 YFSETQ. The CDR3 has 11 residues. V lost 3 bases and J lost 11, with 10 bases in between. The CDR3 spells CASSSTHQQYF. The CDR3, as DNA: TGCGCCAGCAGCTCCACTCATCAGCAGTATTTT.

The chain employs TRBV7-3 and TRBJ2-1, with D possibly matching TRBD2 (6 bases). Germline-derived CDR1 and CDR2 are SGHTA and FQGTGA. This CDR3 region has 15 residues. Trimming took 5 bases from V and 7 from J, leaving 18 bases between them. The CDR3: CASSLGLSFVNEQFF. The CDR3 DNA reads as TGTGCCAGCAGCCTCGGACTAAGTTTTGTAAATGAGCAGTTCTTC.

The J gene is TRBJ2-1, the V gene TRBV2, with 11 bases that match TRBD2. In germline, CDR1 is SNHLY, CDR2 FYNNEI. Germline trimming cut 3 bases from V and 5 bases from J; bases unmatched to any gene: 6. The CDR3 consists of 16 residues. For the CDR3, the DNA is TGTGCCAGCAGTGATAGTCTAGCGGGGGGACACAATGAGCAGTTCTTC. Translating it yields CASSDSLAGGHNEQFF.

This clone was recorded once. This CDR3 reads CAIGRDLSYEQYF. The CDR3 region has the DNA TGTGCCATCGGCCGGGACCTCTCCTACGAGCAGTACTTC. V gene TRBV28 combines with J gene TRBJ2-7; D may match TRBD1 or TRBD2 (5 bases each). The V end lost 10 bases, the J end lost 0 bases, and 13 bases lay between the germline ends. Germline V gene sequence: CDR1 MDHEN, CDR2 SYDVKM. The CDR3 runs to 13 residues.

V and J are TRBV7-6 and TRBJ2-7, with 8 bases that match TRBD2. Trimming took 6 bases from V and 0 from J; bases not matched to a gene: 4. The CDR3 length is 14 residues. Per the germline V gene, CDR1 is SGHVS and CDR2 is FNYEAQ. For the CDR3, the DNA is TGTGCCAGCAGACAGCGGGAGAGCTCCTACGAGCAGTACTTC. Residues: CASRQRESSYEQYF.

This chain uses TRBV9 with TRBJ2-5; 7 bases are shared with TRBD2. CDR1 is SGDLS and CDR2 is YYNGEE in the germline V gene. V lost 0 bases to trimming and J lost 2 bases; unmatched junction nucleotides: 4. The CDR3 spans 15 residues. The CDR3 here is CASSVGYGGQETQYF. The CDR3 nucleotides read TGTGCCAGCAGCGTAGGATACGGGGGGCAAGAGACCCAGTACTTC.

The chain joins TRBV5-1 to TRBJ2-7; 8 bases map to TRBD1. The CDR3 covers 18 residues. CDR1 and CDR2 from the germline V gene are SGHRS and YFSETQ. With V trimmed by 1 base and J by 6 bases, 18 bases remained unmatched. CDR3 sequence reads: CASSLNTLPGQASAEQYF. The CDR3 DNA is TGCGCCAGCAGCTTGAATACTTTACCGGGACAGGCTTCCGCCGAGCAGTACTTC.

The chain combines TRBV28 with TRBJ2-7, with TRBD1 matching over 11 bases. Germline CDR1 MDHEN, CDR2 SYDVKM. This CDR3 has 15 amino acids. V trimming: 6 bases; J trimming: 3 bases; junction bases outside the gene matches: 7. CDR3: CASRIWTGGDYEQYF. The DNA of the CDR3 is TGTGCCAGCAGGATTTGGACAGGGGGCGACTACGAGCAGTACTTC.

The rearrangement joins TRBV18 to TRBJ1-2; 11 bases are a match to TRBD1. J lost 6 bases, V lost 6 bases, and 9 bases had no gene match. This CDR3 spans 15 amino acids. The germline V gene encodes CDR1 KGHSH and CDR2 LQKENI. The CDR3 sequence is CASSPGTGGEDGYTF. In DNA, the CDR3 is TGTGCCAGCTCGCCAGGGACAGGGGGAGAGGATGGCTACACCTTC.

V usage is TRBV18 and J usage is TRBJ2-7; no firm D call. V was shortened by 0 bases and J by 2 bases, with 11 bases between the two germline ends. The CDR3 length is 15 residues. CDR1 is KGHSH and CDR2 is LQKENI in the germline V gene. CDR3 residues: CASSPPNLKTYEQYF. CDR3 nucleotide sequence: TGTGCCAGCTCACCACCCAACTTGAAAACCTACGAGCAGTACTTC.